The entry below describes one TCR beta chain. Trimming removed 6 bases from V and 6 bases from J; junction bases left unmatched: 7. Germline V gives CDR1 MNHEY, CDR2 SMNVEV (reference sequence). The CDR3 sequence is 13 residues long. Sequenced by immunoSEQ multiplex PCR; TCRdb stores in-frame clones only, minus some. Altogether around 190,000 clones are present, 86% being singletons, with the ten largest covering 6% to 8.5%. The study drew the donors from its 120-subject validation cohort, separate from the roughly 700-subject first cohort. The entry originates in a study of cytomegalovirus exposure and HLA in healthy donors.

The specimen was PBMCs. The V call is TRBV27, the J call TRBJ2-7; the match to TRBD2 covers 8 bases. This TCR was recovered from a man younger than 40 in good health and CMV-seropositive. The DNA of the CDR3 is TGTGCCAGCAGACTAGCGGCTACTGTCGAGCAGTACTTC. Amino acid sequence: CASRLAATVEQYF.